The source of this TCR beta chain is a study of graft-versus-host responses after intestinal transplantation. Libraries were prepared by immunoSEQ multiplex PCR; TCRdb keeps only in-frame clonotypes and omits some of them. The sample has about 39,000 clones, over 85% seen once. The V end lost 6 bases, the J end lost 4 bases, and 19 bases lay between the germline ends. The CDR3 covers 16 residues. Germline loops: CDR1 MDHEN, CDR2 SYDVKM. As for this clone: The antigen remains unidentified.

Notes on the study in general: Marrow from the recipient contained GvH clones, some of which had appeared first in ileum or blood.

The clonotype was recovered from a human donor who was the organ donor for an intestinal transplant. This chain joins TRBV28 and TRBJ2-1; D tentatively reads TRBD1 or TRBD2 (6 bases each). The specimen comprised unstimulated CD8+ T cells sorted from spleen or lymph node cells, sampled before transplant. The CDR3 DNA is TGTGCCAGCAGCTATAAAGGAATAGGGGGGTACAATGAGCAGTTCTTC. This encodes CASSYKGIGGYNEQFF.